This TCR beta chain was observed in a study of OX40 agonist ivuxolimab in advanced cancers. Whole-study context: Patient treatment consisted of intravenous ivuxolimab administration every 2 weeks at 0.01 to 10 mg/kg. Patients with prior anti-PD-1, anti-PD-L1 or anti-CTLA-4 therapy were eligible; about 40% had some.

Sequenced by immunoSEQ multiplex PCR; TCRdb stores in-frame clones only, minus some. The data contain about 64,000 clones, approximately 79% of them singletons. V was shortened by 0 bases and J by 4 bases, with 9 bases between the two germline ends. The CDR3 spans 14 residues. CDR1 SGHTS and CDR2 YDEGEE come from the germline V gene. The receptor comes from an adult with an advanced solid tumor such as melanoma, head and neck, liver or kidney cancer. The chain recombines TRBV5-8 with TRBJ2-3; D not resolved. The specimen comprised CD4+ or CD8+ T cells sorted from blood, sampled in a trial of the OX40 agonist ivuxolimab. The CDR3 loop is CASSLGARADTQYF. Written as DNA, the CDR3 is TGTGCCAGCAGCTTGGGAGCCAGAGCAGATACGCAGTATTTT.